A selection of T cell receptor beta chains follows, all from one sample in a study of shared T cell receptors in the human thymus. Some clones are missing from TCRdb's copy, which holds only in-frame ones; the method was immunoSEQ multiplex PCR. The table lists over 650,000 clones, approximately 89% of them singletons. The same specimen was also included in a second study, on human thymus T cells.

Sequencing used thymocytes. All receptors come from a boy in the first two years of life with a congenital heart defect. The CDR3 runs from the conserved cysteine through the conserved F or W. The D gene is left open where the match is weak. Clone size appears in some rows only: once, few, many, or a class for an expanded clone.

TRBD2	-	TRBJ2-3	TRBV4-3	CASSQGASGSDTQYF	TGCGCCAGCAGCCAAGGCGCTAGCGGGAGTGATACGCAGTATTTT
-	-	TRBJ1-3	TRBV2	CASSDRNGNTIYF	TGTGCCAGCAGTGACAGGAATGGAAACACCATATATTTT
-	-	TRBJ2-3	TRBV6-5	CASSSLGGGDTQYF	TGTGCCAGCAGTTCCCTTGGGGGAGGAGATACGCAGTATTTT
TRBD1	-	TRBJ2-7	TRBV28	CASSVAGTGGDEQYF	TGTGCCAGCAGTGTAGCCGGGACAGGGGGCGACGAGCAGTACTTC
TRBD2	-	TRBJ2-7	TRBV10-1	CASSVPVRLAGGPGQYF	TGCGCCAGCAGTGTCCCCGTCCGACTAGCGGGGGGGCCTGGGCAGTACTTC
TRBD1	few	TRBJ2-3	TRBV4-3	CASSLDRETDTQYF	TGCGCCAGCAGCCTAGACAGGGAAACAGATACGCAGTATTTT
-	-	TRBJ1-4	TRBV4-3	CASSQDHTDRAGEKLFF	TGCGCCAGCAGCCAAGATCATACGGACCGGGCGGGTGAAAAACTGTTTTTT
-	-	TRBJ1-6	TRBV7-9	CASSLAGADSPLHF	TGTGCCAGCAGCTTAGCAGGGGCTGATTCACCCCTCCACTTT
TRBD1	-	TRBJ1-5	TRBV5-8	CASSFRGNQPQHF	TGTGCCAGCAGCTTCAGGGGGAATCAGCCCCAGCATTTT
TRBD1	-	TRBJ2-3	TRBV30	CAWSVPLRGQGQSTDTQYF	TGTGCCTGGAGTGTACCCCTCAGGGGGCAGGGCCAAAGCACAGATACGCAGTATTTT
-	-	TRBJ2-6	TRBV7-2	CASSSQGGGANVLTF	TGTGCCAGCAGCTCGCAGGGCGGTGGGGCCAACGTCCTGACTTTC
-	-	TRBJ2-7	TRBV11-1	CASSPLGDTVAYEQYF	TGTGCCAGCAGCCCGCTGGGGGACACAGTTGCCTACGAGCAGTACTTC
-	-	TRBJ1-3	TRBV6-1	CASSSKVVSGNTIYF	TGTGCCAGCAGTTCCAAAGTAGTCTCTGGAAACACCATATATTTT
-	-	TRBJ2-1	TRBV28	CASSLLFPRGEQFF	TGTGCCAGCAGTTTACTTTTTCCTCGCGGTGAGCAGTTCTTC
-	-	TRBJ1-6	TRBV7-8	CASSFRTVGYNSPLHF	TGTGCCAGCAGCTTCCGGACAGTCGGCTATAATTCACCCCTCCACTTT
TRBD2	few	TRBJ2-2	TRBV5-1	CASSPSSGRTGELFF	TGCGCCAGCAGTCCCTCTAGCGGGAGGACCGGGGAGCTGTTTTTT
TRBD2	few	TRBJ2-7	TRBV5-1	CASSRLAGAEQYF	TGCGCCAGCAGTCGGCTAGCGGGAGCTGAGCAGTACTTC
TRBD1	-	TRBJ1-6	TRBV18	CASSPGQGNSPLHF	TGTGCCAGCTCACCGGGACAGGGAAATTCACCCCTCCACTTT
-	-	TRBJ2-1	TRBV29-1	CSVEGADRSYNEQFF	TGCAGCGTTGAGGGTGCGGACAGATCCTACAATGAGCAGTTCTTC
TRBD2	-	TRBJ2-7	TRBV7-9	CASSSSGGYHEQYF	TGTGCCAGCAGCTCTAGCGGGGGTTACCACGAGCAGTACTTC
TRBD1	-	TRBJ2-1	TRBV6-5	CASSPGTGAYNEQFF	TGTGCCAGCAGCCCCGGGACAGGAGCCTACAATGAGCAGTTCTTC
-	-	TRBJ2-1	TRBV6-1	CASSERAGAYNEQFF	TGTGCCAGCAGTGAACGGGCAGGGGCCTACAATGAGCAGTTCTTC
-	-	TRBJ2-3	TRBV27	CASSETADTQYF	TGTGCCAGCTCTGAGACTGCAGATACGCAGTATTTT
-	-	TRBJ2-3	TRBV6-1	CASSDFRDLYTDTQYF	TGTGCCAGCAGTGACTTTAGAGACTTGTACACAGATACGCAGTATTTT
TRBD1	-	TRBJ1-3	TRBV4-2	CASSPLSDRGMPSIGNTIYF	TGTGCCAGCAGCCCATTGTCCGACAGGGGTATGCCTAGTATAGGAAACACCATATATTTT
TRBD2	-	TRBJ2-3	TRBV5-8	CASSGGLALSDTQYF	TGTGCCAGCAGCGGGGGACTAGCCCTTTCTGATACGCAGTATTTT
-	few	TRBJ1-1	TRBV6-4	CASSDGDDAEAFF	TGTGCCAGCAGTGACGGAGACGACGCTGAAGCTTTCTTT
-	-	TRBJ2-7	TRBV6-5	CASSNPRIPYEQYF	TGTGCCAGCAGTAACCCGAGGATTCCCTACGAGCAGTACTTC
TRBD1	once	TRBJ2-7	TRBV7-8	CASSSGTEEPYDEQYF	TGTGCCAGCAGCTCCGGGACAGAGGAGCCGTACGACGAGCAGTACTTC
-	-	TRBJ2-3	TRBV9	CAGSVALRGTQYF	TGTGCCGGCAGCGTAGCCCTGAGAGGTACGCAGTATTTT
TRBD2	few	TRBJ2-3	TRBV7-3	CASSLGRGYTDTQYF	TGTGCCAGCAGCTTAGGGCGGGGGTACACAGATACGCAGTATTTT
-	few	TRBJ1-5	TRBV20-1	CSASEGQPQHF	TGCAGTGCTTCGGAGGGGCAGCCCCAGCATTTT
-	-	TRBJ1-1	TRBV6-5	CASSYGGHNTEAFF	TGTGCCAGCAGTTACGGGGGACATAACACTGAAGCTTTCTTT
-	-	TRBJ1-5	TRBV28	CASSFRLSNQPQHF	TGTGCCAGCAGTTTTCGGTTGTCTAATCAGCCCCAGCATTTT
TRBD1	-	TRBJ1-5	TRBV19	CASSIERGQGPYSNQPQHF	TGTGCCAGTAGTATAGAGAGGGGACAGGGACCCTATAGCAATCAGCCCCAGCATTTT
TRBD1	-	TRBJ1-3	TRBV30	CAWSVWDRVFSGNTIYF	TGTGCCTGGAGTGTATGGGACAGGGTATTCTCTGGAAACACCATATATTTT
TRBD1	-	TRBJ2-3	TRBV27	CASSLGTVDTTDTQYF	TGTGCCAGCAGTCTCGGGACAGTTGACACCACAGATACGCAGTATTTT
TRBD1	-	TRBJ1-5	TRBV9	CASSEQGRMDYSNQPQHF	TGTGCCAGCAGCGAACAGGGGAGAATGGACTATAGCAATCAGCCCCAGCATTTT
-	once	TRBJ2-3	TRBV18	CASSPWSGVGADTQYF	TGTGCCAGCTCACCATGGAGCGGCGTTGGCGCAGATACGCAGTATTTT
-	-	TRBJ1-2	TRBV10-3	CAIKRVDAEPYGYTF	TGTGCCATCAAGCGGGTTGACGCGGAACCCTATGGCTACACCTTC
-	-	TRBJ1-2	TRBV7-2	CASSYYAGQNGYGYTF	TGTGCCAGCAGCTATTACGCAGGACAGAATGGCTATGGCTACACCTTC